This TCR beta chain was captured by sequencing in a study of shared clonotypes between healthy human individuals. Notes on the study in general: Sharing across four donors was highest in naive CD4 (roughly 5%) and lowest in memory CD8 (0.4%).

The protocol was immunoSEQ multiplex PCR, while the TCRdb copy is restricted to in-frame clones and leaves out a portion. The table lists roughly 2.1 million clones, about 92% of them singletons. On this clone: Its antigen remains unidentified.

Unmatched junction bases numbered 3, after V lost 4 bases and J lost 2 bases. In germline, CDR1 is SGDLS, CDR2 YYNGEE. The CDR3 consists of 14 residues. CD45RO-negative, CCR7-positively selected cells formed the naive CD8 fraction, excluding terminally differentiated effector memory CD45RA+ cells. The clonotype comes from a man between 18 and 29 years old in good health. Some clones in this sample may be carry-over from other donors' samples. The sample consisted of naive CD8+ T cells from PBMCs. The chain links TRBV9 to TRBJ2-3, with 8 bases identical to TRBD1. The CDR3, as DNA: TGTGCCAGCAGCCCAGGGGGCTACACAGATACGCAGTATTTT. It encodes CASSPGGYTDTQYF.